The 8 T cell receptor beta chains given below trace back to one sample, sequenced in a study of molecular identifiers for immune sequencing clone quantification. TCRdb redid the calling of the PCR reads with MiXCR, one entry per CDR3 protein. The sample has some 680,000 distinct CDR3 sequences, over 25% seen once. Sequencing was done on a sample of naive CD8+ T cells from blood, with Jurkat cell RNA spiked in. Subset in this sample: FACS-sorted CD8+CD4-CCR7+CD45RA+ naive T cells. The receptors shown here come from a human donor in good health. Some libraries in this study had Jurkat cell RNA spiked in.

The chain recombines TRBV4-1 with TRBJ2-1, with 9 bases matching TRBD1. The CDR3 spans 16 residues. Losses at the gene ends were 4 bases for V and 5 bases for J; bases not matched to a gene: 9. Germline CDR1 and CDR2: MGHRA and YSYEKL. Here the CDR3 reads CASSLLGTGQNNEQFF. The CDR3 DNA is TGCGCCAGCAGCCTCCTCGGGACAGGGCAGAACAATGAGCAGTTCTTC.

Many counts were recorded for this clonotype. This chain links TRBV2 with TRBJ1-4, with a weak D call TRBD1 (5 bases). V was shortened by 7 bases and J by 7 bases, with 19 bases between the two germline ends. Germline assignment: CDR1 SNHLY and CDR2 FYNNEI. The CDR3 is 15 amino acids. The chain's CDR3 is CASIRDGLHSEKLFF. The CDR3 nucleotides read TGTGCCAGCATTCGGGACGGTCTGCACAGTGAAAAACTGTTTTTT.

This clonotype was observed at least ten times. The rearrangement uses TRBV9 and TRBJ1-3, with 8 bases fitting TRBD1. The CDR3 contains 14 residues. The germline gives CDR1 SGDLS, CDR2 YYNGEE. The ends lost 3 bases at V and 2 bases at J; junction bases unmatched: 1. DNA for the CDR3: TGTGCCAGCAGCGGGACAGGGACTGGAAACACCATATATTTT. This gives the protein CASSGTGTGNTIYF.

This clonotype was seen many times. The rearrangement links TRBV9 to TRBJ1-1; D not resolved. CDR1 is SGDLS and CDR2 is YYNGEE in the germline V gene. V lost 2 bases to trimming and J lost 0 bases, with 8 bases between them. This CDR3 comprises 14 residues. The CDR3 protein is CASSVSNVNTEAFF. CDR3 nucleotide sequence: TGTGCCAGCAGCGTCAGTAATGTGAACACTGAAGCTTTCTTT.

The chain links TRBV11-2 to TRBJ2-1; 7 bases agree with TRBD2. This CDR3 spans 16 amino acids. After removal of 5 bases from V and 2 bases from J, the junction contained 9 bases not matched to a gene. Germline V lookup: CDR1 SGHAT, CDR2 FQNNGV. The CDR3 nucleotides are TGTGCCAGCAGCCCGTCGCTAGCGGAGACCTACAATGAGCAGTTCTTC. Encoded protein: CASSPSLAETYNEQFF. The whole variable domain, remainder taken from reference TRBV11-2 and TRBJ2-1, is EAGVAQSPRYKIIEKRQSVAFWCNPISGHATLYWYQQILGQGPKLLIQFQNNGVVDDSQLPKDRFSAERLKGVDSTLKIQPAKLEDSAVYLCASSPSLAETYNEQFFGPGTRLTVL.

This clonotype occurred once. Since a much larger clone is just one base distant, this may be a read error. The CDR3 here is CASSLKEAQGCEQYF. The CDR3 DNA reads as TGTGCCAGCAGCTTGAAAGAGGCGCAGGGCTGCGAGCAGTACTTC. The chain recombines TRBV5-6 with TRBJ2-7, with a weak D call TRBD1 (5 bases). V lost 1 base, J lost 6 bases, and 17 bases lay in between. CDR1 is SGHDT and CDR2 is YYEEEE in the germline V gene. There are 15 residues in the CDR3.

This clonotype has a handful of counts. CDR3 nucleotide sequence: TGTGCCAGTGCCGGCTCTTTTGGTGAAAAACTGTTTTTT. This encodes CASAGSFGEKLFF. This rearrangement joins TRBV6-6 to TRBJ1-4; D is unresolved. Germline loops: CDR1 MNHNY, CDR2 SVGAGI (reference sequence). Deletions cut 9 bases from V and 7 bases from J, with 15 bases between. This CDR3 is 13 amino acids long.

The sample holds a few counts of this clonotype. This sequence joins TRBV7-3 and TRBJ2-2; 8 bases match TRBD2. V gave up 2 bases and J gave up 4 bases; unmatched junction bases: 9. This CDR3 has 17 amino acids. Per the germline V gene, CDR1 is SGHTA and CDR2 is FQGTGA. The CDR3 bases are TGTGCCAGCAGCTTATCGCCCCGGACTAGCAGCACCGGGGAGCTGTTTTTT. Translation: CASSLSPRTSSTGELFF.